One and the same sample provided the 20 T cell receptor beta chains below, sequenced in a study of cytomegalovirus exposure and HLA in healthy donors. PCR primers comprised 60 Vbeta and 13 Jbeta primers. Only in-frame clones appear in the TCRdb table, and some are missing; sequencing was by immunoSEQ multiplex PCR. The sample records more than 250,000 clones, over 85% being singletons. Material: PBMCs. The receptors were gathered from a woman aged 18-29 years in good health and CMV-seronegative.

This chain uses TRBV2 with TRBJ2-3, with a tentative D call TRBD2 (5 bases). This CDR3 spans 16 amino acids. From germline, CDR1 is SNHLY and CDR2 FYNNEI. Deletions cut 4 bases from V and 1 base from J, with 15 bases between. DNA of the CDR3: TGTGCCAGCAGTGCGTGGCGGGTCTCTGGCACAGATACGCAGTATTTT. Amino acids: CASSAWRVSGTDTQYF.

DNA of the CDR3: TGTGCCAGCAGCACGACAGGGGTCGAGCAGTACTTC. The encoded protein is CASSTTGVEQYF. The genes are TRBV27 and TRBJ2-7; 8 bases map to TRBD1. The CDR3 has 12 amino acids. The V gene's germline CDR1 is MNHEY and CDR2 SMNVEV (reference sequence). Trimming at V came to 6 bases and at J to 6 bases, leaving 4 bases not matched to a gene.

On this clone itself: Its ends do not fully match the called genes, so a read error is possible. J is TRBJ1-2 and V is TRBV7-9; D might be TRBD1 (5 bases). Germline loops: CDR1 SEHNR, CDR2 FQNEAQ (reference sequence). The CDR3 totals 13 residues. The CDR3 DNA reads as TGTTCCAGCAGCTCGGACACACACTATGGCTACACCTTC. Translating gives CSSSSDTHYGYTF.

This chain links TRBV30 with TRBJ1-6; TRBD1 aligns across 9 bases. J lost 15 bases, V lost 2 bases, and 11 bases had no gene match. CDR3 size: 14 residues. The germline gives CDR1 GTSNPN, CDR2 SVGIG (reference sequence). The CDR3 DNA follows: TGTGCCTGGAGTACGGGACAGGGATTTCGTGACCTCCACTTT. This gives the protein CAWSTGQGFRDLHF.

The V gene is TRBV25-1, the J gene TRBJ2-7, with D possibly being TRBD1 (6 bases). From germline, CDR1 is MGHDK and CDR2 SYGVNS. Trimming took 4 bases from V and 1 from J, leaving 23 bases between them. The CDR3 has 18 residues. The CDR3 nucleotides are TGTGCCAGCAGTGCAGACCGGACAGCACGCCCCCTTTCCTACGAGCAGTACTTC. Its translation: CASSADRTARPLSYEQYF.

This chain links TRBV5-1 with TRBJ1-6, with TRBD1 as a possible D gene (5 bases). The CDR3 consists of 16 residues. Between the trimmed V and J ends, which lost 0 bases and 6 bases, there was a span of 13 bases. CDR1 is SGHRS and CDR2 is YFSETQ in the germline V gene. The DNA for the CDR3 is TGCGCCAGCAGCTTGGGGACAAAAGGTCGTAATTCACCCCTCCACTTT. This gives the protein CASSLGTKGRNSPLHF.

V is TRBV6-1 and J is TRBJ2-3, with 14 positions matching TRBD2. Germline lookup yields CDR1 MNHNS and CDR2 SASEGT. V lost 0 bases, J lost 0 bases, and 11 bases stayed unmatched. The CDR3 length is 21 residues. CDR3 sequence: CASSEASTSGGGPHSTDTQYF. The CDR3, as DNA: TGTGCCAGCAGTGAAGCATCGACTAGCGGGGGGGGACCTCATAGCACAGATACGCAGTATTTT.

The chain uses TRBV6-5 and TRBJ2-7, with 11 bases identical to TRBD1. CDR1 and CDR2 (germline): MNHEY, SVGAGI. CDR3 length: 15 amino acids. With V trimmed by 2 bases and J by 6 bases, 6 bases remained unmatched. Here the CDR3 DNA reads TGTGCCAGCAGTTACGGGACAGGGGGTCTCTCCGAGCAGTACTTC. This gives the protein CASSYGTGGLSEQYF.

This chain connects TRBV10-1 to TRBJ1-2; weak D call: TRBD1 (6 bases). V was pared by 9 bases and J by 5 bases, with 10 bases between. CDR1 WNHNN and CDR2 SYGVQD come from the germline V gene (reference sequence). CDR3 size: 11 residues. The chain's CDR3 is CARETGYGYTF. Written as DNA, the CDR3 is TGCGCCAGAGAGACAGGATATGGCTACACCTTC.

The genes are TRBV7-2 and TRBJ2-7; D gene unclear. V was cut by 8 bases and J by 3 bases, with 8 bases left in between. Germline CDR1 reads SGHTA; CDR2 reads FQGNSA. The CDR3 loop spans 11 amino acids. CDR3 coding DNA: TGTGCCAGCCGGGTGCACTACGAGCAGTACTTC. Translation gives CASRVHYEQYF.

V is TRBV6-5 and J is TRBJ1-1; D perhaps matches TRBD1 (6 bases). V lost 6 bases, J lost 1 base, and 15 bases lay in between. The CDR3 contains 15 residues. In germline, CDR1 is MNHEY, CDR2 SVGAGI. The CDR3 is CASSYTTGRNTEAFF. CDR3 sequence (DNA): TGTGCCAGCAGCTACACAACAGGGAGGAACACTGAAGCTTTCTTT.

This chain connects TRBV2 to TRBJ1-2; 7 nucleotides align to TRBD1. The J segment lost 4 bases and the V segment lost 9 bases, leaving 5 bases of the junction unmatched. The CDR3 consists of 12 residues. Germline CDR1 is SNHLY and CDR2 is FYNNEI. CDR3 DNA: TGTGCCAGTCAGACAGGGTTCTATGGCTACACCTTC. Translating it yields CASQTGFYGYTF.

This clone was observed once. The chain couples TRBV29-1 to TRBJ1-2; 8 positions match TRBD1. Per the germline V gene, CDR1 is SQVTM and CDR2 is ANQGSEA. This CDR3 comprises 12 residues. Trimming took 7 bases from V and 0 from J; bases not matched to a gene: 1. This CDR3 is CSGQGTNYGYTF. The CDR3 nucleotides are TGCAGCGGACAGGGGACTAACTATGGCTACACCTTC. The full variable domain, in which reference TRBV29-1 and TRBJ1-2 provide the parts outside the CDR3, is SAVISQKPSRDICQRGTSLTIQCQVDSQVTMMFWYRQQPGQSLTLIATANQGSEATYESGFVIDKFPISRPNLTFSTLTVSNMSPEDSSIYLCSGQGTNYGYTFGSGTRLTVV.

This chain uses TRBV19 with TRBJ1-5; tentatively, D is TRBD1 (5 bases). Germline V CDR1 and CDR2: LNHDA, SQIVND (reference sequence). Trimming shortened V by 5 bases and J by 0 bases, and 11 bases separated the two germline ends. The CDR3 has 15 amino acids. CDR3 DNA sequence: TGTGCCAGTAGTCCGCGGGACGGTAGCAATCAGCCCCAGCATTTT. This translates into CASSPRDGSNQPQHF.

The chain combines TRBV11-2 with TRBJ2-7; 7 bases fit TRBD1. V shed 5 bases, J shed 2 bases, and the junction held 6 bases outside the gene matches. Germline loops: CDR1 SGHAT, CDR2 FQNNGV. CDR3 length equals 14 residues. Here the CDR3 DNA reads TGTGCCAGCAGCCGAACGCAGGGGGCCTACGAGCAGTACTTC. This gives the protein CASSRTQGAYEQYF.

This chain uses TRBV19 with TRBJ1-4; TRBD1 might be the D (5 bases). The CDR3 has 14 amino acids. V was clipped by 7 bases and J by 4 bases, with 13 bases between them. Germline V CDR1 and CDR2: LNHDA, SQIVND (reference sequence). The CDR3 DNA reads TGTGCCAGTACTTCAGGGCAGTTTAATGAAAAACTGTTTTTT. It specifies CASTSGQFNEKLFF.

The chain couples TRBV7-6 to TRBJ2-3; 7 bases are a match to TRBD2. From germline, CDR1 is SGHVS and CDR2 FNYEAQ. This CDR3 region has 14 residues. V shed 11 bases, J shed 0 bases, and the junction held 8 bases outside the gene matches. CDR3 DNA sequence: TGTGCCTCCTTTACGGGGGGTAGCACAGATACGCAGTATTTT. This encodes CASFTGGSTDTQYF.

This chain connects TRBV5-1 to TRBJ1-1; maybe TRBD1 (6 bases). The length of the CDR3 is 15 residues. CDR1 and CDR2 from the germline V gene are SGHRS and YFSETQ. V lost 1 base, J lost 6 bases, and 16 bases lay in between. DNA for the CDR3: TGCGCCAGCAGCTTGAATGTTTGGGGGCTTGCTGAAGCTTTCTTT. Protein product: CASSLNVWGLAEAFF.

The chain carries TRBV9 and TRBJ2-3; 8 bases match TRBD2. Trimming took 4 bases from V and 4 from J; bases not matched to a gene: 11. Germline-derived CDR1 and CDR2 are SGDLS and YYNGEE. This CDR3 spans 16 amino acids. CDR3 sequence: CASSPSPGGPADTQYF. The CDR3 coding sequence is TGTGCCAGCAGCCCGTCTCCGGGGGGGCCAGCAGATACGCAGTATTTT. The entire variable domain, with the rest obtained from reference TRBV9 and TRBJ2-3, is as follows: DSGVTQTPKHLITATGQRVTLRCSPRSGDLSVYWYQQSLDQGLQFLIQYYNGEERAKGNILERFSAQQFPDLHSELNLSSLELGDSALYFCASSPSPGGPADTQYFGPGTRLTVL.

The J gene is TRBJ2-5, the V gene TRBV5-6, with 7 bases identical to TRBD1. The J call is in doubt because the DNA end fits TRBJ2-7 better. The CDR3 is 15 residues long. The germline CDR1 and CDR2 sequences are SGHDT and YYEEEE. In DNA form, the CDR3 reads TGTGCCAGCAGCCCAACTGACAGGGTCGACTACGAGCAGTACTTC. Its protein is CASSPTDRVDYEQYF.